These 12 T cell receptor beta chains came from one sample sequenced in a study of blood T cell repertoires in COVID-19 (TCRdb year 2020). Libraries were built with the immunoSEQ multiplex PCR assay. The clones in this table, taken by TCRdb from immuneACCESS, are in-frame only. Not every clone is retained; where verified, under half of the shortfall comes from an unresolved V gene, and the cause of the rest is unknown. The sample profile shows more than 150,000 clones; approximately 86% of them were found once. The ten largest clones capture 2% to 2.5% of the sample. The sample consisted of PBMCs or T cells enriched from blood (not recorded which). The receptors originated from a woman in her 30s who had recovered from COVID-19.

The rearrangement uses TRBV11-2 and TRBJ1-4, with D uncertain. CDR1 is SGHAT and CDR2 is FQNNGV in the germline V gene. This CDR3 comprises 16 residues. The V end was cut by 5 bases, the J end by 8 bases, with 21 bases between. CDR3 protein: CASSVPRTGGREKLFF. As DNA, the CDR3 is TGTGCCAGCAGCGTGCCGAGGACCGGAGGGAGGGAAAAACTGTTTTTT.

CDR3 region: CSAPTGGPGYTF. The CDR3 DNA sequence: TGCAGCGCCCCGACAGGGGGCCCTGGCTACACCTTC. The chain employs TRBV29-1 and TRBJ1-2; 10 bases match TRBD1. This CDR3 contains 12 residues. Trimming at V came to 7 bases and at J to 7 bases, leaving 6 bases not matched to a gene. The germline V gene has CDR1 SQVTM and CDR2 ANQGSEA.

The genes are TRBV29-1 and TRBJ1-1, with D possibly matching TRBD1 (5 bases). Per the germline V gene, CDR1 is SQVTM and CDR2 is ANQGSEA. The V end was cut by 1 base, the J end by 6 bases, with 12 bases between. The length of the CDR3 is 13 residues. Written as DNA, the CDR3 is TGCAGCGTTGAAGCTGGAGGGACTGCTGAAGCTTTCTTT. Translation: CSVEAGGTAEAFF.

The rearrangement links TRBV6-2 or TRBV6-3 to TRBJ1-5, with a weak D call TRBD1 (5 bases). CDR3 size: 12 residues. Trimming stripped 5 bases from V and 10 bases from J, with 12 bases between. The germline V gene encodes CDR1 MNHEY and CDR2 SVGEGT. The CDR3 reads CASSPRAPPQHF. For the CDR3, the DNA is TGTGCCAGCAGTCCCAGGGCCCCCCCCCAGCATTTT.

To note about this clone: The same CDR3 arises from other DNA sequences in this sample as well. The CDR3 DNA reads as TGTGCCAGCAGCTTACTGGAGACCCAGTACTTC. Translating gives CASSLLETQYF. The chain recombines TRBV7-9 with TRBJ2-5; D gene ambiguous. Germline V CDR1 and CDR2: SEHNR, FQNEAQ (reference sequence). V dropped 2 bases and J dropped 5 bases, with 3 bases sitting between them. CDR3 size: 11 residues. The whole variable domain, remainder taken from reference TRBV7-9 and TRBJ2-5, is DTGVSQNPRHKITKRGQNVTFRCDPISEHNRLYWYRQTLGQGPEFLTYFQNEAQLEKSRLLSDRFSAERPKGSFSTLEIQRTEQGDSAMYLCASSLLETQYFGPGTRLLVL.

V and J are TRBV6-5 and TRBJ1-4; the match to TRBD1 covers 8 bases. The V and J ends lost 6 bases and 2 bases, in that order; junction bases with no gene match: 5. Germline CDR1 reads MNHEY; CDR2 reads SVGAGI. The length of the CDR3 is 15 residues. The CDR3 sequence: CASRDRAGTNEKLFF. DNA of the CDR3: TGTGCCAGCAGGGACAGGGCCGGGACTAATGAAAAACTGTTTTTT.

V gene TRBV14 combines with J gene TRBJ2-1; 7 bases are a match to TRBD2. V lost 0 bases to trimming and J lost 4 bases; unmatched junction nucleotides: 6. The CDR3 is 16 residues long. Germline V gene lookup returns CDR1 SGHDN and CDR2 FVKESK. CDR3 sequence (DNA): TGTGCCAGCAGCCAAGAAGATCTAGCGGCTTACAATGAGCAGTTCTTC. Amino acid sequence: CASSQEDLAAYNEQFF.

The CDR3 is CASTLAPSGELFF. As DNA, the CDR3 is TGTGCCAGTACGCTAGCCCCAAGTGGGGAGCTGTTTTTT. The chain employs TRBV19 and TRBJ2-2; D is perhaps TRBD2 (5 bases). Germline V gives CDR1 LNHDA, CDR2 SQIVND (reference sequence). V lost 7 bases, J lost 8 bases, and 14 bases lay in between. CDR3 length equals 13 residues.

CDR3 sequence (DNA): TGTGCCAGCTCGCAACGCGTCTCCTACGAGCAGTACTTC. This encodes CASSQRVSYEQYF. V usage is TRBV11-3 and J usage is TRBJ2-7; D not certain. V was pared by 8 bases and J by 0 bases, with 11 bases between. In germline, CDR1 is SGHNT, CDR2 YENEEA. The CDR3 extends over 13 amino acids. Variable domain in full (rest from reference TRBV11-3 and TRBJ2-7): EAGVVQSPRYKIIEKKQPVAFWCNPISGHNTLYWYLQNLGQGPELLIRYENEEAVDDSQLPKDRFSAERLKGVDSTLKIQPAELGDSAVYLCASSQRVSYEQYFGPGTRLTVT.

This chain connects TRBV15 to TRBJ2-7, with 10 bases matching TRBD1. There are 13 residues in the CDR3. Germline lookup yields CDR1 LNHNV and CDR2 YYDKDF (reference sequence). The V gene end was trimmed by 8 bases and the J gene end by 5 bases; junction bases not matched to a gene: 6. CDR3 residues: CATGDRGPHEQYF. The CDR3 DNA reads as TGTGCCACCGGAGACAGGGGGCCCCACGAGCAGTACTTC.

The chain carries TRBV5-6 and TRBJ1-1; no firm D call. Germline V gene data show CDR1 as SGHDT and CDR2 as YYEEEE. V lost 2 bases to trimming and J lost 1 base, with 12 bases between them. This CDR3 is 15 amino acids long. The CDR3 here is CASSFLRAGNTEAFF. The CDR3 nucleotides read TGTGCCAGCAGCTTCCTGAGGGCCGGGAACACTGAAGCTTTCTTT.

The chain combines TRBV28 with TRBJ2-4; TRBD1 matches at 8 bases. CDR1 and CDR2 from the germline V gene are MDHEN and SYDVKM. V shed 6 bases, J shed 11 bases, and the junction held 9 bases outside the gene matches. This CDR3 is built from 13 residues. CDR3 in amino acids: CASRLGQGMVQYF. The CDR3 DNA reads as TGTGCCAGCAGACTCGGACAGGGTATGGTTCAGTACTTC.